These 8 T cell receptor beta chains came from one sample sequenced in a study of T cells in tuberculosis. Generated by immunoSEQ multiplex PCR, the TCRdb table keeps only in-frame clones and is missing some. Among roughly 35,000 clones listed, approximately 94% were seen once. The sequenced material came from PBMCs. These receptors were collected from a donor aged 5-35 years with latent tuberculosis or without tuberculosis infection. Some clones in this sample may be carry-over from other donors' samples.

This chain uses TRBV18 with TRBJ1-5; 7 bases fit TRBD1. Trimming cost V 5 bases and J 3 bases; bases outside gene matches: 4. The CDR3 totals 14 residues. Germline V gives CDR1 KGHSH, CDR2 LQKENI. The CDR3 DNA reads TGTGCCAGCTCATCCACAGGGGACAATCAGCCCCAGCATTTT. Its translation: CASSSTGDNQPQHF.

DNA of the CDR3: TGTGCCAGCAGCTTAGAGGCAGGAACCTACGAGCAGTACTTC. This sequence encodes CASSLEAGTYEQYF. The chain links TRBV7-2 to TRBJ2-7; D is uncertain. V shed 1 base and J shed 2 bases, with 9 bases lying between them. This CDR3 contains 14 residues. The germline V gene encodes CDR1 SGHTA and CDR2 FQGNSA.

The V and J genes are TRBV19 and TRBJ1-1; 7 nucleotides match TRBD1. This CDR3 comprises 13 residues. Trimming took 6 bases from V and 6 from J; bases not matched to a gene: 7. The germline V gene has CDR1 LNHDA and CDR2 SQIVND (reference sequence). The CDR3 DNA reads TGTGCCAGTAGGGGACAGAAGGGCGCTGAAGCTTTCTTT. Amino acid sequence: CASRGQKGAEAFF.

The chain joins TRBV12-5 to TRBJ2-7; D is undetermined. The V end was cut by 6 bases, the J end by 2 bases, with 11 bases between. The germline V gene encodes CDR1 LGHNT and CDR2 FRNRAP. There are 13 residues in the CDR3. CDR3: CASGPEWAYEQYF. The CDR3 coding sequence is TGTGCTAGTGGCCCGGAGTGGGCCTACGAGCAGTACTTC. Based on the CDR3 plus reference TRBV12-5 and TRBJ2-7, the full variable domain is DARVTQTPRHKVTEMGQEVTMRCQPILGHNTVFWYRQTMMQGLELLAYFRNRAPLDDSGMPKDRFSAEMPDATLATLKIQPSEPRDSAVYFCASGPEWAYEQYFGPGTRLTVT.

The CDR3 sequence is CASSPRSPGYGYTF. The CDR3 nucleotides are TGTGCCAGCTCACCCCGGAGCCCCGGCTATGGCTACACCTTC. V and J are TRBV18 and TRBJ1-2; D is uncertain. The CDR3 extends over 14 amino acids. V lost 3 bases, J lost 4 bases, and 12 bases lay in between. Germline CDR1 is KGHSH and CDR2 is LQKENI.

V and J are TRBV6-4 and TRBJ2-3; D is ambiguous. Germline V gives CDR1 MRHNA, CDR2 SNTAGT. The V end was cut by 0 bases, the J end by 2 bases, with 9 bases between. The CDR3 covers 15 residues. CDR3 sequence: CASSDSVRFTDTQYF. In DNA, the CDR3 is TGTGCCAGCAGTGACTCCGTCCGTTTCACAGATACGCAGTATTTT.

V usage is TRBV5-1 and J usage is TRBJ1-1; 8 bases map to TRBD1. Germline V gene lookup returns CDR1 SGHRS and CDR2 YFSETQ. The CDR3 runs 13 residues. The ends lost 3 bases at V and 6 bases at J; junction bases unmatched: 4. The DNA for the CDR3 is TGCGCCAGCAGCTCTCTCAGGGGGCCTGAAGCTTTCTTT. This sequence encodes CASSSLRGPEAFF.

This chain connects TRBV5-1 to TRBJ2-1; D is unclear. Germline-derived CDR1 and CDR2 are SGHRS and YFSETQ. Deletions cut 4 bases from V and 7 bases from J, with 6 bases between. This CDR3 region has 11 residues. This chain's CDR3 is CASSVVNEQFF. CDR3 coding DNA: TGCGCCAGCAGCGTGGTAAATGAGCAGTTCTTC.